The next 11 T cell receptor beta chains were all read from a single sample in a study of CD8 T cells in ankylosing spondylitis. TCRdb re-derived calls from the 5' RACE reads in MiXCR, one entry per CDR3 protein. Of 200,000 to 300,000 distinct CDR3 sequences listed, more than 25% were seen once; the top ten hold 4% to 5%. Sequences were obtained from blood, either unsorted or a sorted T cell fraction (not recorded which). The receptors shown here come from a male donor with ankylosing spondylitis or in good health (not recorded which).

This clonotype was recorded only once. V gene TRBV20-1 combines with J gene TRBJ2-7; 9 bases agree with TRBD1. The length of the CDR3 is 17 residues. J gave up 0 bases and V 6 bases, and 15 bases lay outside the gene matches. Germline loops: CDR1 DFQATT, CDR2 SNEGSKA (reference sequence). CDR3 nucleotide sequence: TGCAGTGCCACACAGGGGGCGTTGACCCCCAGCTCCTACGAGCAGTACTTC. This sequence encodes CSATQGALTPSSYEQYF.

This chain uses TRBV30 with TRBJ2-7; TRBD2 might be the D (6 bases). V lost 5 bases to trimming and J lost 6 bases, with 11 bases between them. There are 11 residues in the CDR3. Germline CDR1 and CDR2: GTSNPN and SVGIG (reference sequence). The CDR3 DNA follows: TGTGCCTGGGGGGAGGCAGCCGAGCAGTACTTC. Translating gives CAWGEAAEQYF.

The chain combines TRBV7-8 with TRBJ2-7; D unresolved. CDR1 and CDR2 from the germline V gene are SGHVS and FQNEAQ. The length of the CDR3 is 15 residues. Deletions cut 1 base from V and 0 bases from J, with 10 bases between. The CDR3 sequence: CASSLEMYSSYEQYF. The CDR3 DNA reads as TGTGCCAGCAGCTTAGAAATGTACAGCTCCTACGAGCAGTACTTC.

This clonotype was seen a few times. The chain recombines TRBV20-1 with TRBJ2-1; 7 nucleotides line up with TRBD1. With 2 bases clipped from V and 7 bases from J, the junction kept 5 bases outside the gene matches. CDR1 and CDR2 (germline): DFQATT, SNEGSKA (reference sequence). This CDR3 contains 13 residues. This chain's CDR3 is CSARHRGTNEQFF. In DNA, the CDR3 is TGCAGTGCTAGACACAGGGGCACGAATGAGCAGTTCTTC.

The J gene is TRBJ2-1, the V gene TRBV5-1; no reliable D call. The V gene lost 1 base and the J gene lost 9 bases, with 8 bases spanning the gap. This CDR3 spans 12 amino acids. Germline-derived CDR1 and CDR2 are SGHRS and YFSETQ. The CDR3 reads CASSLSGSEQFF. DNA for the CDR3: TGCGCCAGCAGCTTGTCAGGCAGTGAGCAGTTCTTC.

The chain carries TRBV6-1 and TRBJ2-7; TRBD2 might be the D (6 bases). The V gene's germline CDR1 is MNHNS and CDR2 SASEGT. V dropped 6 bases and J dropped 0 bases, with 15 bases sitting between them. The CDR3 is 15 amino acids. CDR3 in amino acids: CASRSAGRHSYEQYF. CDR3 DNA: TGTGCCAGCAGGTCCGCGGGGCGGCACTCCTACGAGCAGTACTTC.

V gene TRBV29-1 combines with J gene TRBJ2-2; perhaps TRBD2 as D (7 bases). The CDR3 has 14 amino acids. Trimming left V 7 bases short and J 4 bases short, with 16 bases between. Germline V gives CDR1 SQVTM, CDR2 ANQGSEA. The CDR3 protein is CSAARGAVTGELFF. The CDR3 bases are TGCAGCGCTGCTCGGGGGGCGGTCACCGGGGAGCTGTTTTTT.

The rearrangement joins TRBV5-1 to TRBJ1-1; 8 bases align to TRBD1. The CDR3 totals 13 residues. With 7 bases clipped from V and 8 bases from J, the junction kept 10 bases outside the gene matches. Germline CDR1 SGHRS, CDR2 YFSETQ. DNA for the CDR3: TGCGCCAGCGGGCCGACAGGGGCCCGAGAAGCTTTCTTT. Its protein is CASGPTGAREAFF.

This clonotype was found many times. The chain recombines TRBV6-5 with TRBJ1-1; perhaps TRBD1 as D (5 bases). Trimming removed 4 bases at V and 0 bases at J, with 18 bases between. Germline V gives CDR1 MNHEY, CDR2 SVGAGI. The length of the CDR3 is 17 residues. CDR3 residues: CASSSPPGRNMNTEAFF. As DNA, the CDR3 is TGTGCCAGCAGTTCCCCCCCGGGACGTAACATGAACACTGAAGCTTTCTTT.

This clonotype was seen a handful of times. The chain links TRBV7-9 to TRBJ2-4; the D gene is possibly TRBD2 (6 bases). The germline V and J ends were trimmed by 5 bases and 0 bases, with 20 bases remaining between them. Germline CDR1 and CDR2: SEHNR and FQNEAQ (reference sequence). This CDR3 is 18 amino acids long. CDR3: CASSRHGSSILAKNIQYF. The CDR3 nucleotides read TGTGCCAGCAGCCGACACGGGAGTAGTATACTAGCCAAAAACATTCAGTACTTC.

This clonotype has more than one count but fewer than ten. The chain has TRBV5-5 and TRBJ2-3; the match to TRBD2 covers 9 bases. This CDR3 spans 15 amino acids. The germline V gene encodes CDR1 SGHKS and CDR2 YYEKEE (reference sequence). V was clipped by 5 bases and J by 4 bases; unmatched bases: 8. Here the CDR3 reads CASSRTSEGPDTQYF. In DNA form, the CDR3 reads TGTGCCAGCAGTCGGACTAGCGAGGGGCCAGATACGCAGTATTTT.